These T cell receptor beta chains were read from a single sample in a study of cytomegalovirus exposure and HLA in healthy donors. TCRdb's copy holds only in-frame clones and misses some; the assay was immunoSEQ multiplex PCR. The table includes about 160,000 clones, about three quarters detected once. The sample was PBMCs. The receptors were sampled from a woman in her fifties or sixties in good health and CMV-seropositive. Each CDR3 is given with its conserved first and last residue. A D gene is named only where the DNA matches it firmly. Size is stated for part of the rows, as once, few or many counts, or as a class when the clone is expanded.

d_call | cdr3_length | j_call | v_call | clone_size | cdr3_nt | cdr3_aa
NA | 14 | TRBJ1-5 | TRBV19 | NA | TGTGCCAGTACCCGGGACCCACAGGGTCAGCCCCAGCATTTT | CASTRDPQGQPQHF
NA | 18 | TRBJ1-3 | TRBV4-1 | NA | TGCGCCAGCAGCCTTCAATGGGGGGGCCAGGAGGTTGGAAACACCATATATTTT | CASSLQWGGQEVGNTIYF
TRBD1 | 15 | TRBJ1-1 | TRBV19 | NA | TGTGCCAGTAGTGCGGACAGGGGGATTAACACTGAAGCTTTCTTT | CASSADRGINTEAFF
TRBD1 | 15 | TRBJ2-2 | TRBV6-5 | NA | TGTGCCAGCAGCTGGACAGGGGGCCGTAGCGGGGAGCTGTTTTTT | CASSWTGGRSGELFF
NA | 13 | TRBJ1-1 | TRBV19 | NA | TGTGCCAGTAGTCCCCAGATGAACACTGAAGCTTTCTTT | CASSPQMNTEAFF
NA | 14 | TRBJ1-1 | TRBV28 | NA | TGTGCCAGCAGTGTCTCCAGGGTGAACACTGAAGCTTTCTTT | CASSVSRVNTEAFF
TRBD1 | 15 | TRBJ1-2 | TRBV4-1 | NA | TGCGCCAGCAACACTCCGGGACAGGGGGCTGGAGGCTACACCTTC | CASNTPGQGAGGYTF
NA | 16 | TRBJ1-2 | TRBV7-9 | NA | TGTGCCAGCAGCTCTTCGGTCCTTCTAGGTAGCTATGGCTACACCTTC | CASSSSVLLGSYGYTF
NA | 13 | TRBJ2-5 | TRBV27 | NA | TGTGCCAGCAGCGAGACAGTTCAAGAGACCCAGTACTTC | CASSETVQETQYF
TRBD1 | 16 | TRBJ1-5 | TRBV7-8 | NA | TGTGCCAGCAGCACCCAGGGGGGTCATAGCAATCAGCCCCAGCATTTT | CASSTQGGHSNQPQHF
NA | 15 | TRBJ2-2 | TRBV6-5 | few | TGTGCCAGCAGTTACGGGCGAACGAACACCGGGGAGCTGTTTTTT | CASSYGRTNTGELFF
TRBD2 | 17 | TRBJ2-7 | TRBV7-8 | NA | TGTGCCAGCAGCCGGACTAGCGGGGGGTCGTTCTCCTACGAGCAGTACTTC | CASSRTSGGSFSYEQYF
TRBD1 | 12 | TRBJ2-7 | TRBV29-1 | NA | TGCAGCGTTGTAAGGGGGCAGGGTGAGCAGTACTTC | CSVVRGQGEQYF
TRBD2 | 16 | TRBJ2-1 | TRBV4-1 | NA | TGCGCCAGCAGCCAAGAAGTCGGCGGGAGCTACAATGAGCAGTTCTTC | CASSQEVGGSYNEQFF
NA | 15 | TRBJ1-2 | TRBV2 | few | TGTGCCACCGCGCGGCCCCGGGGAGCTAACTATGGCTACACCTTC | CATARPRGANYGYTF
TRBD1 | 15 | TRBJ1-3 | TRBV5-1 | NA | TGCGCCAGCAGCTCAACACAGGGGTCTGGAAACACCATATATTTT | CASSSTQGSGNTIYF
NA | 13 | TRBJ1-5 | TRBV12-5 | NA | TGTGCTAGTGGTTTAACCCTATTGCAGCCCCAGCATTTT | CASGLTLLQPQHF
TRBD2 | 14 | TRBJ2-7 | TRBV5-5 | NA | TGTGCCAGCAGCGTGGGACTAGCGGGGGACGAGCAGTACTTC | CASSVGLAGDEQYF
NA | 12 | TRBJ2-5 | TRBV14 | NA | TGTGCCAGCAGTCAAATGTCGGAGACCCAGTACTTC | CASSQMSETQYF
TRBD1 | 16 | TRBJ1-1 | TRBV28 | NA | TGTGCCAGCAGTTCGGGAGGGAGGGGGCGGTTCGCTGAAGCTTTCTTT | CASSSGGRGRFAEAFF
TRBD1 | 15 | TRBJ2-5 | TRBV5-4 | few | TGTGCCAGCAGCTACAGACAGGGAGCGCAAGAGACCCAGTACTTC | CASSYRQGAQETQYF
TRBD1 | 15 | TRBJ2-7 | TRBV5-1 | once | TGCGCCAGCAGCCCCGGGACAGGAATTACCTACGAGCAGTACTTC | CASSPGTGITYEQYF
TRBD1 | 13 | TRBJ2-7 | TRBV7-9 | NA | TGTGCCAGCAACCAAGACAGGGGCCACGAGCAGTACTTC | CASNQDRGHEQYF
NA | 13 | TRBJ2-1 | TRBV6-1 | NA | TGTGCCACGGGGATGAGCTCCTACAATGAGCAGTTCTTC | CATGMSSYNEQFF
NA | 16 | TRBJ1-1 | TRBV28 | NA | TGTGCCAGCAGTCCAGCAGGGTCAAGCATGAACACTGAAGCTTTCTTT | CASSPAGSSMNTEAFF
NA | 17 | TRBJ2-7 | TRBV21-1 | NA | TGTGCCAGCAGCCCATACAGTTCCACGGCTAGGAGGTACGAGCAGTACTTC | CASSPYSSTARRYEQYF
TRBD2 | 11 | TRBJ2-5 | TRBV19 | NA | TGTGCCAGTAGTACCCGGGGGGCCCAGTACTTC | CASSTRGAQYF
TRBD2 | 15 | TRBJ2-1 | TRBV13 | once | TGTGCCAGCAGCACGAGCAGGCGGGGGGGCAATGAGCAGTTCTTC | CASSTSRRGGNEQFF
TRBD1 | 15 | TRBJ2-1 | TRBV6-1 | once | TGTGCCAGCAGTCCAGACAGGGGATCCTACAATGAGCAGTTCTTC | CASSPDRGSYNEQFF
NA | 14 | TRBJ2-1 | TRBV28 | few | TGTGCCAGCAGTTTGGGATTTAGAGGGAATGAGCAGTTCTTC | CASSLGFRGNEQFF
NA | 14 | TRBJ2-7 | TRBV6-5 | NA | TGTGCCAGCAGTCTTGTCAAGGGGATGGGCGAGCAGTACTTC | CASSLVKGMGEQYF
NA | 15 | TRBJ2-5 | TRBV6-5 | few | TGTGCCAGCAGTCCAAGGGAGAACCCCCAAGAGACCCAGTACTTC | CASSPRENPQETQYF
NA | 14 | TRBJ2-5 | TRBV6-5 | NA | TGTGCCAGCAGTTATTCCCTAGCGAGCGAGACCCAGTACTTC | CASSYSLASETQYF
NA | 14 | TRBJ2-7 | TRBV27 | NA | TGTGCCAGCAGTCGCCTCGGACAGTTCTACGAGCAGTACTTC | CASSRLGQFYEQYF
NA | 11 | TRBJ1-2 | TRBV29-1 | NA | TGCAGCGTTGCCGACTGGAATGGCTACACCTTC | CSVADWNGYTF
NA | 15 | TRBJ2-1 | TRBV5-4 | NA | TGTGCCAGCAGCTTGGAACAGGCCGCATTTATTGAGCAGTTCTTC | CASSLEQAAFIEQFF
NA | 15 | TRBJ1-4 | TRBV10-3 | NA | TGTGCCATCAGTGAACAGACTCGGGGGGGTGAAAAACTGTTTTTT | CAISEQTRGGEKLFF
NA | 16 | TRBJ2-3 | TRBV4-1 | NA | TGCGCCAGCAGCCAAGATCCCCAGGGTCTGAGGGATACGCAGTATTTT | CASSQDPQGLRDTQYF
NA | 16 | TRBJ1-1 | TRBV2 | NA | TGTGCCAGCAGTGCCCGAAGACAGGCCATGAACACTGAAGCTTTCTTT | CASSARRQAMNTEAFF
TRBD1 | 12 | TRBJ1-5 | TRBV6-5 | NA | TGTGCCAGCAGGTCACAGGGGCGGCCCCAGCATTTT | CASRSQGRPQHF
NA | 12 | TRBJ1-4 | TRBV10-3 | NA | TGTGCCATCGGACAGCCCAATGAAAAACTGTTTTTT | CAIGQPNEKLFF
TRBD1 | 14 | TRBJ1-1 | TRBV28 | NA | TGTGCCAGCAATCCGGGACAGGGGAACACTGAAGCTTTCTTT | CASNPGQGNTEAFF
NA | 16 | TRBJ2-2 | TRBV4-3 | NA | TGCGCCAGCAGCCAAGATGCCCCCTCGAGGAACGGGGAGCTGTTTTTT | CASSQDAPSRNGELFF
TRBD1 | 14 | TRBJ1-2 | TRBV5-6 | NA | TGTGCCAGCAGCTGGACAGGCGTAAACTATGGCTACACCTTC | CASSWTGVNYGYTF
TRBD1 | 14 | TRBJ2-5 | TRBV6-1 | few | TGTGCCAGCAGGCCGGGACAGGCTCAAGAGACCCAGTACTTC | CASRPGQAQETQYF
TRBD2 | 17 | TRBJ2-1 | TRBV7-2 | NA | TGTGCCAGCAGCTTACAGAAGCTAGCGGGGGGGCCTCATGAGCAGTTCTTC | CASSLQKLAGGPHEQFF
NA | 14 | TRBJ2-7 | TRBV11-2 | NA | TGTGCCAGCAGCTTGAGTTGGCCGCGGCGGGAGCAGTACTTC | CASSLSWPRREQYF
TRBD2 | 18 | TRBJ2-3 | TRBV4-2 | few | TGTGCCAGCAGCCAAGATAAGGGGACTAGCGGGAGCACAGATACGCAGTATTTT | CASSQDKGTSGSTDTQYF
NA | 15 | TRBJ1-1 | TRBV13 | few | TGTGCCAGCAGCTGGAGTGGAGGGGTTGGCACTGAAGCTTTCTTT | CASSWSGGVGTEAFF
TRBD1 | 14 | TRBJ2-7 | TRBV11-3 | NA | TGTGCCAGCAGCTTGGGGACAGGGCCCTACGAGCAGTACTTC | CASSLGTGPYEQYF
NA | 14 | TRBJ2-3 | TRBV7-6 | NA | TGTGCCAGCAGCTTAGGCGGTGCCGGAGATACGCAGTATTTT | CASSLGGAGDTQYF
TRBD2 | 15 | TRBJ2-3 | TRBV19 | NA | TGTGCCAGTAGTAGCTCTAGCGGGGACCCAGATACGCAGTATTTT | CASSSSSGDPDTQYF
NA | 14 | TRBJ1-2 | TRBV14 | NA | TGTGCCAGCAGTCCCAGGGAAGGAGGGTATGGCTACACCTTC | CASSPREGGYGYTF
NA | 14 | TRBJ1-5 | TRBV19 | NA | TGTGCCAGTAGTAAAATTGAAACCGGGGAGCCCCAGCATTTT | CASSKIETGEPQHF
NA | 14 | TRBJ2-3 | TRBV5-1 | NA | TGCGCCAGCAGCTTGCGAGTAACTACAGATACGCAGTATTTT | CASSLRVTTDTQYF